The T cell receptor beta chain described here comes from a study of blood T cell repertoires in COVID-19. CDR1 and CDR2 from the germline V gene are SGHTA and FQGNSA. The CDR3 is 14 amino acids. Unmatched junction bases numbered 5, after V lost 8 bases and J lost 3 bases. Original processing notes: Estimation of nucleated cell counts relied on the amplification of reference gene primers. TCRdb's table, derived via immunoSEQ multiplex PCR, lists solely in-frame clones and lacks some. V and J calls and clone size are those listed in that table; D and trimming were worked out from the DNA. Among tens of thousands of clones, approximately 80% were seen once, and the ten largest hold 7% to 8.5%.

This TCR came from a man between 40 and 49 years old with acute or convalescent COVID-19. Sequenced: peripheral blood. This rearrangement joins TRBV7-2 to TRBJ2-3; 10 bases align to TRBD2. CDR3 amino acids: CASEVAGGTDTQYF. The DNA of the CDR3 is TGTGCCAGCGAGGTAGCGGGGGGTACAGATACGCAGTATTTT.